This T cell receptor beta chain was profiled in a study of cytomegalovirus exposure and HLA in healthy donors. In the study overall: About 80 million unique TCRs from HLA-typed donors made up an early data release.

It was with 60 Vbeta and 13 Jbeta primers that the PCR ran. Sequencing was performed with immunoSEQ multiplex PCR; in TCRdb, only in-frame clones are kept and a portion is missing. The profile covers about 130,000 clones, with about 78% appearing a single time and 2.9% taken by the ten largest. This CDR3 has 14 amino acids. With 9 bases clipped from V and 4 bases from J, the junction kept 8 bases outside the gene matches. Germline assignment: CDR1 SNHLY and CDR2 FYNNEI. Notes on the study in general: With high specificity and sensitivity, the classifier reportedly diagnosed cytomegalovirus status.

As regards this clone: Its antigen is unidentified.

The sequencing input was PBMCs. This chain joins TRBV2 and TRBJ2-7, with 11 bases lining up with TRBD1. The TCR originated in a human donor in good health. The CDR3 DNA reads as TGTGCCAGTCTAAGTCGGGACAGGGGGTACGAGCAGTACTTC. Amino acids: CASLSRDRGYEQYF.